The 21 T cell receptor beta chains below all came from one sample that was sequenced in a study of OX40 agonist ivuxolimab in advanced cancers. Sequencing used immunoSEQ multiplex PCR; TCRdb keeps in-frame clones, though not all of them. The sample holds 25,000 to 30,000 clones, about 77% seen once. Sequenced material: CD4+ or CD8+ T cells sorted from blood, taken in a trial of the OX40 agonist ivuxolimab. The receptors here all came from an adult with an advanced solid tumor such as melanoma, head and neck, liver or kidney cancer.

This CDR3 is CASRPTGGFYEQYF. CDR3 coding DNA: TGTGCCAGCAGACCAACGGGGGGGTTCTACGAGCAGTACTTC. The chain uses TRBV6-5 and TRBJ2-7; 8 bases are a match to TRBD2. CDR3 length: 14 residues. The V and J ends lost 6 bases and 3 bases, in that order; junction bases with no gene match: 7. Germline CDR1 and CDR2: MNHEY and SVGAGI.

The chain carries TRBV7-9 and TRBJ1-4; D is unclear. The V gene's germline CDR1 is SEHNR and CDR2 FQNEAQ (reference sequence). V was cut by 0 bases and J by 0 bases, with 14 bases left in between. The CDR3 runs to 18 residues. CDR3: CASSLASRLGTTNEKLFF. The CDR3 DNA is TGTGCCAGCAGCTTAGCGAGTAGGCTGGGGACAACTAATGAAAAACTGTTTTTT.

This clone turned up a few times. The chain joins TRBV11-2 to TRBJ1-2; D unclear. The germline CDR1 and CDR2 sequences are SGHAT and FQNNGV. Trimming removed 6 bases at V and 4 bases at J, with 9 bases between. This CDR3 contains 12 residues. The CDR3 reads CASSEIRYGYTF. CDR3 bases: TGTGCCAGCAGTGAAATTCGCTATGGCTACACCTTC.

The rearrangement links TRBV5-6 to TRBJ1-5; D gene unclear. V lost 0 bases and J 7 bases, leaving 8 bases between the germline ends. This CDR3 has 13 amino acids. CDR1 and CDR2 (germline): SGHDT, YYEEEE. The CDR3 nucleotides are TGTGCCAGCAGCTTGGCATCTATCCAGCCCCAGCATTTT. Its protein product is CASSLASIQPQHF.

The V gene is TRBV9, the J gene TRBJ1-1; D may be TRBD1 (6 bases). Germline loops: CDR1 SGDLS, CDR2 YYNGEE. The CDR3 is made up of 15 amino acids. Trimming removed 5 bases from V and 5 bases from J, with 19 bases in between. Here the CDR3 reads CASSIRDTAGTEAFF. The CDR3 DNA follows: TGTGCCAGCAGTATCCGGGACACCGCGGGGACTGAAGCTTTCTTT.

The chain uses TRBV29-1 and TRBJ2-2, with D tentatively TRBD1 (6 bases). V shed 1 base and J shed 8 bases, with 11 bases lying between them. The CDR3 sequence is 13 residues long. The germline CDR1 and CDR2 sequences are SQVTM and ANQGSEA. CDR3 nucleotides: TGCAGCGTTGAAGTGGGGGCCTTGGGGGAGCTGTTTTTT. Protein product: CSVEVGALGELFF.

The chain uses TRBV7-9 and TRBJ1-1; 7 bases align to TRBD1. There are 13 residues in the CDR3. J gave up 4 bases and V 6 bases, and 5 bases lay outside the gene matches. Germline loops: CDR1 SEHNR, CDR2 FQNEAQ (reference sequence). CDR3 in amino acids: CASRLGGGTEAFF. As DNA, the CDR3 is TGTGCCAGCAGACTAGGGGGCGGCACTGAAGCTTTCTTT. The variable domain in full, completed from reference TRBV7-9 and TRBJ1-1, reads DTGVSQNPRHKITKRGQNVTFRCDPISEHNRLYWYRQTLGQGPEFLTYFQNEAQLEKSRLLSDRFSAERPKGSFSTLEIQRTEQGDSAMYLCASRLGGGTEAFFGQGTRLTVV.

The chain has TRBV7-2 and TRBJ1-4; D gene uncertain. Germline CDR1 is SGHTA and CDR2 is FQGNSA. This CDR3 region has 17 residues. V was pared by 1 base and J by 2 bases, with 14 bases between. CDR3: CASSLVEAGSTNEKLFF. CDR3 nucleotide sequence: TGTGCCAGCAGCTTAGTAGAGGCGGGCAGCACTAATGAAAAACTGTTTTTT.

The chain uses TRBV7-3 and TRBJ2-2; D is tentatively TRBD1 or TRBD2 (6 bases each). The germline gives CDR1 SGHTA, CDR2 FQGTGA. CDR3 length: 14 amino acids. The V gene lost 6 bases and the J gene lost 7 bases, with 15 bases spanning the gap. In nucleotides, the CDR3 is TGTGCCAGCAGACTACAGGGCGGGAACGGGGAGCTGTTTTTT. Its translation is CASRLQGGNGELFF.

The chain has TRBV10-2 and TRBJ1-1; D uncertain. This CDR3 comprises 14 residues. The V gene's germline CDR1 is WSHSY and CDR2 SAAADI. The V end was cut by 4 bases, the J end by 1 base, with 10 bases between. The CDR3 DNA sequence: TGCGCCAGCAGTGTAGGAATCGGGAACACTGAAGCTTTCTTT. Translation: CASSVGIGNTEAFF.

The chain employs TRBV6-6 and TRBJ2-1; no definite D call. The CDR3 length is 13 residues. Trimming left V 5 bases short and J 4 bases short, with 9 bases between. Germline V lookup: CDR1 MNHNY, CDR2 SVGAGI (reference sequence). The CDR3 DNA reads as TGTGCCAGCAGTATTGACACGTACAATGAGCAGTTCTTC. It yields the protein CASSIDTYNEQFF.

The gene calls are TRBV9 and TRBJ1-1; 9 nucleotides match TRBD1. Germline loops: CDR1 SGDLS, CDR2 YYNGEE. This CDR3 spans 17 amino acids. J lost 0 bases, V lost 3 bases, and 9 bases had no gene match. CDR3 sequence: CASSDRDRDYLNTEAFF. CDR3 DNA sequence: TGTGCCAGCAGCGACCGGGACAGGGACTACCTGAACACTGAAGCTTTCTTT.

The gene calls are TRBV11-2 and TRBJ1-1, with D unresolved. The CDR3 loop spans 15 amino acids. CDR1 is SGHAT, CDR2 FQNNGV, per germline. V dropped 6 bases and J dropped 1 base, with 15 bases sitting between them. The CDR3 coding sequence is TGTGCCAGCAGGGAGGCAGGCAGAAGGAACACTGAAGCTTTCTTT. Translation: CASREAGRRNTEAFF.

As regards this clone: Germline and junction disagree at one end, which may indicate a read error. The V and J genes are TRBV5-4 and TRBJ2-2; TRBD2 matches at 10 bases. Germline CDR1 is SGHNT and CDR2 is YYREEE (reference sequence). The CDR3 runs to 16 residues. The CDR3 region is CASSQASGGNTGELFF. The CDR3 coding sequence is TGCGCCAGCAGCCAAGCTAGCGGGGGGAACACCGGGGAGCTGTTTTTT.

The V gene is TRBV29-1, the J gene TRBJ2-1; D is uncertain. This CDR3 is 9 amino acids long. V lost 2 bases to trimming and J lost 9 bases, with 2 bases between them. Germline lookup yields CDR1 SQVTM and CDR2 ANQGSEA. CDR3 region: CSVESEQFF. In DNA form, the CDR3 reads TGCAGCGTTGAAAGTGAGCAGTTCTTC.

This clone appeared a single time. J is TRBJ1-2 and V is TRBV4-3, with D possibly being TRBD1 (6 bases). Germline values: CDR1 LGHNA, CDR2 YSLEER. The CDR3 is 13 residues long. The V gene lost 5 bases and the J gene lost 2 bases, with 9 bases spanning the gap. CDR3 residues: CASSKDRNYGYTF. The DNA for the CDR3 is TGCGCCAGCAGCAAGGACAGAAACTATGGCTACACCTTC.

The chain employs TRBV27 and TRBJ1-2; 8 positions match TRBD1. This CDR3 contains 14 residues. Trimming at V came to 5 bases and at J to 8 bases, leaving 10 bases not matched to a gene. CDR1 is MNHEY and CDR2 is SMNVEV in the germline V gene (reference sequence). The CDR3 DNA reads TGTGCCAGCAGTCCAGGGACAGGTCCTAGGGGCTACACCTTC. Translated, it gives CASSPGTGPRGYTF.

This chain links TRBV5-6 with TRBJ2-3, with 9 positions matching TRBD2. The J segment lost 5 bases and the V segment lost 2 bases, leaving 6 bases of the junction unmatched. The CDR3 totals 15 residues. Germline CDR1 and CDR2: SGHDT and YYEEEE. Written as DNA, the CDR3 is TGTGCCAGCAGCTTCAGGCGGGGGGGCCAAGATACGCAGTATTTT. It encodes CASSFRRGGQDTQYF.

V usage is TRBV6-6 and J usage is TRBJ2-7; TRBD1 agrees at 10 bases. The junction had 9 bases not matched to a gene; V was cut back by 6 bases and J by 4 bases. CDR1 MNHNY and CDR2 SVGAGI come from the germline V gene (reference sequence). The CDR3 consists of 15 residues. CDR3 DNA sequence: TGTGCCAGCAGCACAACCGACAGGGGGCATTACGAGCAGTACTTC. Amino acid sequence: CASSTTDRGHYEQYF.

V and J are TRBV7-2 and TRBJ2-6; 7 bases fit TRBD1. This CDR3 spans 17 amino acids. Trimming at V came to 5 bases and at J to 1 base, leaving 8 bases not matched to a gene. CDR1 is SGHTA and CDR2 is FQGNSA in the germline V gene. The CDR3 here is CASSRGQAGSGANVLTF. Here the CDR3 DNA reads TGTGCCAGCAGCAGAGGACAGGCCGGGTCTGGGGCCAACGTCCTGACTTTC.

This clone has just one count. The chain recombines TRBV6-4 with TRBJ1-3; a weak D match, TRBD1 (5 bases). Germline V CDR1 and CDR2: MRHNA, SNTAGT. V lost 2 bases and J 0 bases, leaving 8 bases between the germline ends. This CDR3 is built from 15 residues. The CDR3 DNA follows: TGTGCCAGCAGTGACGACAGCCTCTCTGGAAACACCATATATTTT. This gives the protein CASSDDSLSGNTIYF.